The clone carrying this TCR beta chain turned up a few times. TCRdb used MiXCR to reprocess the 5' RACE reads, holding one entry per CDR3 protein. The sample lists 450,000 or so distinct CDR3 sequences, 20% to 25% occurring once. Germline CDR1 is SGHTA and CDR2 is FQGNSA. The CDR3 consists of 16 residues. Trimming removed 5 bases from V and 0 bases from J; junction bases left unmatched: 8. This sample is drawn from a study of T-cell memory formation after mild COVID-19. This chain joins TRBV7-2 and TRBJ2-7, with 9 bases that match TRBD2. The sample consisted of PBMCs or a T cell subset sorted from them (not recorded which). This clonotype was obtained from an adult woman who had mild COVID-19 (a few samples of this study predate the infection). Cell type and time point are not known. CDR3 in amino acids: CASSPVSSGSSYEQYF. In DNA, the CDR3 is TGTGCCAGCAGCCCCGTCAGTAGCGGGAGCTCCTACGAGCAGTACTTC. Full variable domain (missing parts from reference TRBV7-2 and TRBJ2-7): GAGVSQSPSNKVTEKGKDVELRCDPISGHTALYWYRQSLGQGLEFLIYFQGNSAPDKSGLPSDRFSAERTGGSVSTLTIQRTQQEDSAVYLCASSPVSSGSSYEQYFGPGTRLTVT.